Presented here are 10 T cell receptor beta chains from one specimen sequenced in a study of Ad26.COV2.S vaccination and SARS-CoV-2 variants (dated by TCRdb to 2020 to 2022). The protocol used for the library was the immunoSEQ multiplex PCR assay. TCRdb limited this immuneACCESS table to in-frame rearrangements with V and J called. A share of clones is missing; checked studies link under half to unresolved V genes, and the rest is unexplained. The sample records 350,000 to 500,000 clones, nearly 90% of which are singletons. The ten largest account for approximately 2.5% of the sample. The treatment or condition label on this specimen signifies: around 19 received Ad26.COV2.S at low or high dose, single or two shots; 5 received placebo; per-sample allocation not given. For vaccine and placebo recipients, repertoires were sequenced using samples collected on day 63 after the first injection. The sequencing here drew on peripheral blood, taken in a trial of Ad26.COV2.S vaccine versus placebo. The receptors originated from a person between 18 and 59 years old who received the Ad26.COV2.S COVID-19 vaccine or a placebo.

J is TRBJ1-6 and V is TRBV10-1; D unresolved. Per the germline V gene, CDR1 is WNHNN and CDR2 is SYGVQD (reference sequence). The ends were cut back, 3 bases at V and 8 bases at J, with 14 bases in the middle. CDR3 size: 15 residues. The CDR3 region is CASSDWATGDSPLHF. CDR3 DNA: TGCGCCAGCAGTGATTGGGCCACCGGGGATTCACCCCTCCACTTT.

Written as DNA, the CDR3 is TGCAGCGTTGATAGGGGGACAGGGGGAATGAACACTGAAGCTTTCTTT. Translating gives CSVDRGTGGMNTEAFF. The V and J genes are TRBV29-1 and TRBJ1-1; 11 nucleotides align to TRBD1. This CDR3 contains 16 residues. Per germline, CDR1 SQVTM and CDR2 ANQGSEA. V lost 3 bases to trimming and J lost 0 bases; unmatched junction nucleotides: 6.

CDR3 region: CASSVDSGNIQYF. CDR3 DNA sequence: TGTGCCAGCAGCGTGGACAGTGGGAACATTCAGTACTTC. The chain has TRBV9 and TRBJ2-4; TRBD1 might be the D (6 bases). The CDR3 has 13 amino acids. Trimming cost V 2 bases and J 7 bases, with 10 bases left between them. In germline, CDR1 is SGDLS, CDR2 YYNGEE.

V and J are TRBV7-9 and TRBJ1-4; 7 bases map to TRBD1. The CDR3 length is 16 residues. CDR1 is SEHNR, CDR2 FQNEAQ, per germline (reference sequence). Germline trimming cut 6 bases from V and 3 bases from J; bases unmatched to any gene: 10. DNA for the CDR3: TGTGCCAGCAGTCGCATCGCGGGACAGCCTAATGAAAAACTGTTTTTT. This gives the protein CASSRIAGQPNEKLFF.

The CDR3 is CASRPGFTEQYF. In DNA, the CDR3 is TGTGCCAGCCGGCCAGGGTTTACCGAGCAGTACTTC. The chain combines TRBV2 with TRBJ2-7; D is perhaps TRBD1 (5 bases). Germline V gene data show CDR1 as SNHLY and CDR2 as FYNNEI. V dropped 8 bases and J dropped 6 bases, with 14 bases sitting between them. This CDR3 contains 12 residues.

The rearrangement joins TRBV18 to TRBJ1-5, with D unclear. CDR1 KGHSH and CDR2 LQKENI come from the germline V gene. V was shortened by 10 bases and J by 3 bases, with 10 bases between the two germline ends. There are 12 residues in the CDR3. CDR3 in amino acids: CATAELNQPQHF. CDR3 nucleotides: TGTGCCACCGCAGAACTCAATCAGCCCCAGCATTTT.

V gene TRBV10-1 combines with J gene TRBJ1-1; D gene unclear. Germline V gene data show CDR1 as WNHNN and CDR2 as SYGVQD (reference sequence). The CDR3 has 10 residues. The V and J ends lost 6 bases and 6 bases respectively, with 5 bases between them. CDR3 amino acids: CASRIAEAFF. For the CDR3, the DNA is TGCGCCAGCAGGATTGCTGAAGCTTTCTTT.

This chain uses TRBV30 with TRBJ2-3; D is tentatively TRBD1 or TRBD2 (5 bases each). From germline, CDR1 is GTSNPN and CDR2 SVGIG (reference sequence). The ends were cut back, 2 bases at V and 0 bases at J, with 12 bases in the middle. This CDR3 is built from 15 residues. As DNA, the CDR3 is TGTGCCTGGAGTAAGCCGGGACCTAGCACAGATACGCAGTATTTT. Amino acids: CAWSKPGPSTDTQYF.

In this sample, this clone turned up once. This chain uses TRBV10-2 with TRBJ2-3; TRBD2 matches at 9 bases. V was pared by 8 bases and J by 3 bases, with 18 bases of the junction left unmatched. This CDR3 spans 18 amino acids. The germline V gene encodes CDR1 WSHSY and CDR2 SAAADI. The CDR3 protein is CASRKRASGEGATDTQYF. The CDR3 DNA is TGCGCCAGCCGGAAAAGGGCTAGCGGGGAAGGGGCGACAGATACGCAGTATTTT.

About this clone itself: A read error may produce the germline difference seen at one junction end. The genes are TRBV7-2 and TRBJ2-1; 10 bases map to TRBD2. Germline values: CDR1 SGHTA, CDR2 FQGNSA. The CDR3 has 16 amino acids. CDR3 loop: CASSLAGASSGGEQFF. CDR3 DNA sequence: TGTGCCAGCAGCCTAGCGGGGGCCTCCTCGGGTGGTGAGCAGTTCTTC.